The sequence of this TCR beta chain was determined in a study of T cells in Graves' hyperthyroidism and ophthalmopathy. CDR1 SGHAT and CDR2 FQNNGV come from the germline V gene. This CDR3 region has 15 residues. Trimming removed 5 bases from V and 4 bases from J; junction bases left unmatched: 8. The table lists this clonotype with many counts. Its antigen is currently unknown. Amplified regions were TCR beta CDR3 sequences from RNA transcripts. The primer set for the first-round RT-PCR of the TCR CDR3 was HTBI. Each CDR3 protein is one row after TCRdb ran MiXCR on the multiplex PCR reads. The sample consists of some 650,000 distinct CDR3 sequences, roughly a sixth of them appearing once. Study-level points and caveats: The model forecast ophthalmopathy, anticipating it by a median around 6.9 months before onset.

The TCR comes from a woman between 40 and 50 years old with Graves' ophthalmopathy. Sequenced: blood. The chain has TRBV11-2 and TRBJ2-7; the match to TRBD1 covers 10 bases. CDR3 amino acids: CASSAELGQGYEQYF. In nucleotides, the CDR3 is TGTGCCAGCAGCGCTGAACTGGGACAGGGGTACGAGCAGTACTTC.